This is a list of T cell receptor beta chains from one sample in a study of blood T cell repertoires in COVID-19. TCRdb keeps only in-frame clones here, not all; method: immunoSEQ multiplex PCR. The sample shows roughly 440,000 clones, approximately 89% of them seen only once. The sample comprised peripheral blood. These receptor sequences come from a woman in her forties or fifties with COVID-19, enrolled during active disease. The CDR3 runs from the conserved cysteine through the conserved F or W. A D gene is named only where the DNA matches it firmly. Size is omitted from some rows. Given values are once, few, many or a class for expanded clones.

v_call	clone_size	d_call	j_call	cdr3_aa	cdr3_nt
TRBV6-5	-	-	TRBJ1-5	CASSTTGNQPQHF	TGTGCCAGCAGTACGACTGGCAATCAGCCCCAGCATTTT
TRBV7-3	few	TRBD2	TRBJ2-1	CASSLSRGGPMEEQFF	TGTGCCAGCAGCTTAAGCCGGGGGGGACCCATGGAGGAGCAGTTCTTC
TRBV2	-	-	TRBJ2-3	CASSEATGKTDTQYF	TGTGCCAGCAGTGAAGCGACAGGCAAAACAGATACGCAGTATTTT
TRBV5-1	-	TRBD1	TRBJ1-1	CASSPGQLTEAFF	TGCGCCAGCAGCCCGGGACAGCTCACTGAAGCTTTCTTT
TRBV27	-	-	TRBJ1-5	CASRKGVSNQPQHF	TGTGCCAGCCGAAAAGGGGTTAGCAATCAGCCCCAGCATTTT
TRBV30	-	-	TRBJ2-5	CAWSAGGRETQYF	TGTGCCTGGAGTGCGGGGGGCCGAGAGACCCAGTACTTC
TRBV11-2	once	TRBD1	TRBJ2-1	CASSFTGGSYNEQFF	TGTGCCAGCAGCTTTACAGGGGGTTCCTACAATGAGCAGTTCTTC
TRBV9	-	-	TRBJ2-7	CASSPPGVGVNYEQYF	TGTGCCAGCAGCCCTCCGGGGGTGGGGGTCAACTACGAGCAGTACTTC
TRBV2	-	TRBD1	TRBJ1-3	CASTRTTGAGNTIYF	TGTGCCAGCACTCGTACCACAGGGGCTGGAAACACCATATATTTT
TRBV6-5	-	TRBD1	TRBJ2-7	CASSSGQGVSGEQYF	TGTGCCAGCAGTTCGGGACAGGGGGTTTCGGGTGAGCAGTACTTC
TRBV29-1	-	-	TRBJ1-1	CSVGRGTEAFF	TGCAGCGTTGGGCGGGGCACTGAAGCTTTCTTT
TRBV6-5	-	TRBD1	TRBJ2-2	CAFGAGTDNTGELFF	TGTGCCTTCGGGGCCGGGACAGATAACACCGGGGAGCTGTTTTTT
TRBV7-9	-	-	TRBJ1-2	CASSLAGQETNYGYTF	TGTGCCAGCAGCTTAGCGGGGCAGGAGACTAACTATGGCTACACCTTC
TRBV27	-	TRBD1	TRBJ2-1	CASSLGDSWKDEQFF	TGTGCCAGCAGTTTGGGGGACAGTTGGAAGGATGAGCAGTTCTTC
TRBV9	few	TRBD2	TRBJ2-7	CASSVAWEGREQYF	TGTGCCAGCAGCGTAGCTTGGGAGGGTCGAGAGCAGTACTTC
TRBV28	-	TRBD1	TRBJ1-1	CASSLQGPEAFF	TGTGCCAGCAGCCTACAGGGGCCTGAAGCTTTCTTT
TRBV5-8	-	-	TRBJ1-3	CASSLERGYSGNTIYF	TGTGCCAGCAGCTTGGAACGAGGCTACTCTGGAAACACCATATATTTT
TRBV7-9	-	TRBD1	TRBJ1-4	CASNLGTASSSNEKLFF	TGTGCCAGCAACCTCGGGACAGCCTCTTCCTCCAATGAAAAACTGTTTTTT
TRBV6-5	-	TRBD1	TRBJ1-2	CASRRGLNYGYTF	TGTGCCAGTCGAAGGGGGCTGAACTATGGCTACACCTTC
TRBV28	-	-	TRBJ2-3	CASSLRFLTDTQYF	TGTGCCAGCAGTCTCAGGTTCCTCACGGATACGCAGTATTTT
TRBV11-2	-	TRBD2	TRBJ2-7	CASSPWTSGGNEQYF	TGTGCCAGCAGCCCCTGGACTAGCGGGGGAAACGAGCAGTACTTC
TRBV29-1	-	-	TRBJ1-1	CSVVTGSYTEAFF	TGCAGCGTTGTCACAGGGTCCTACACTGAAGCTTTCTTT
TRBV5-8	-	-	TRBJ2-5	CASSKQEGRAQYF	TGTGCCAGCAGTAAACAGGAGGGAAGAGCCCAGTACTTC
TRBV5-4	-	-	TRBJ1-1	CASSLFGRGTEAFF	TGTGCCAGCAGCTTGTTTGGTAGGGGGACTGAAGCTTTCTTT
TRBV19	-	-	TRBJ1-3	CASSISGDPGASSGNTIYF	TGTGCCAGTAGTATAAGTGGGGACCCAGGGGCAAGCTCTGGAAACACCATATATTTT
TRBV11-2	-	TRBD1	TRBJ1-4	CASSLNRGRNEKLFF	TGTGCCAGCAGCTTAAACAGGGGGCGTAACGAAAAACTGTTTTTT
TRBV5-1	-	TRBD1	TRBJ1-1	CASSTGQGTMNTEAFF	TGCGCCAGCAGCACAGGACAGGGAACCATGAACACTGAAGCTTTCTTT
TRBV6-1	-	-	TRBJ2-7	CASSERPIDTSEQYF	TGTGCCAGCAGTGAACGACCGATTGACACCTCCGAGCAGTACTTC
TRBV30	-	-	TRBJ2-7	CAWSRSYEQYF	TGTGCCTGGAGTAGGAGCTACGAGCAGTACTTC
TRBV19	-	-	TRBJ2-7	CASSIHRADEQYF	TGTGCCAGTAGTATCCACAGGGCGGACGAGCAGTACTTC
TRBV9	-	TRBD2	TRBJ2-7	CASSGGASGAEEQYF	TGTGCCAGCAGCGGGGGTGCTAGCGGGGCAGAAGAGCAGTACTTC
TRBV5-6	-	TRBD2	TRBJ2-6	CASSPRTGGVRSGANVLTF	TGTGCCAGCAGCCCCCGGACGGGAGGGGTTCGCTCTGGGGCCAACGTCCTGACTTTC